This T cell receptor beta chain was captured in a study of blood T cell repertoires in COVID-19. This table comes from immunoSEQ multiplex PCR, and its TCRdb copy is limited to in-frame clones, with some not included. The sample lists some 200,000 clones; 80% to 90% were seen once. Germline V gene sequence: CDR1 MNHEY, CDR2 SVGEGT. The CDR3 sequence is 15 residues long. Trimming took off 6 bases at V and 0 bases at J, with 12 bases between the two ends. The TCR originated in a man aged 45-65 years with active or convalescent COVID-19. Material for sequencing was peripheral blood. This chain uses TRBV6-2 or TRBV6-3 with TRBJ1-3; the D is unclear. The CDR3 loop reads CASSDGVSSGNTIYF. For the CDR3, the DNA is TGTGCCAGCAGCGACGGAGTGAGCTCTGGAAACACCATATATTTT.